The present entry profiles one T cell receptor (beta chain) with its context. This sample is drawn from a study of shared T cell receptors in the human thymus. Using immunoSEQ multiplex PCR, the repertoire was profiled, and TCRdb retains in-frame clones only, with some absent. The table lists hundreds of thousands of clones, about 87% of them singletons. The CDR3 is 14 residues long. CDR1 is SGHVS and CDR2 is FNYEAQ in the germline V gene. Between the trimmed V and J ends, which lost 5 bases and 0 bases, there was a span of 10 bases. The sample also formed part of further work on human thymus T cells. That investigation notes: Among the donors, all were healthy Finnish infants having corrective surgery for congenital heart defects. Thymus tissue was removed during corrective cardiac surgery. Seemingly biased V and J gene usage marked thymic and blood repertoires.

The sequencing sample was made of thymocytes. The sequence was collected from a boy under two years old with a congenital heart defect. The rearrangement links TRBV7-6 to TRBJ1-1; no reliable D call. The CDR3 sequence: CASSTGVMNTEAFF. The CDR3 nucleotides read TGTGCCAGCAGCACCGGGGTGATGAACACTGAAGCTTTCTTT. Full variable domain (remainder filled in from reference TRBV7-6 and TRBJ1-1): GAGVSQSPRYKVTKRGQDVALRCDPISGHVSLYWYRQALGQGPEFLTYFNYEAQQDKSGLPNDRFSAERPEGSISTLTIQRTEQRDSAMYRCASSTGVMNTEAFFGQGTRLTVV.